Shown below are 24 T cell receptor beta chains from a single sample sequenced in a study of T cells in Graves' hyperthyroidism and ophthalmopathy. From RNA transcripts, TCR beta CDR3 regions were amplified. During a first-round RT-PCR of the TCR CDR3, the HTBI primer set was used. MiXCR, applied by TCRdb to the multiplex PCR reads, yields one record per CDR3 protein. The sample comprises over 700,000 distinct CDR3 sequences, about 38% of which are singletons, and about 8.9% rests with the top ten. The source material was blood. The receptors were gathered from a man aged 18 to 29 with Graves' hyperthyroidism.

Turning to this clonotype: Since a much larger clone is just one base distant, this may be a read error. This sequence joins TRBV2 and TRBJ2-7; TRBD1 might be the D (5 bases). CDR1 and CDR2 (germline): SNHLY, FYNNEI. The CDR3 is 12 amino acids. The CDR3 sequence is CAGGAVSYEQHF. As DNA, the CDR3 is TGTGCCGGTGGGGCGGTATCCTACGAGCAGCACTTC.

The table lists this clonotype with many counts. The rearrangement joins TRBV10-3 to TRBJ2-7, with D possibly being TRBD2 (6 bases). The germline V gene encodes CDR1 ENHRY and CDR2 SYGVKD. The V gene lost 6 bases and the J gene lost 0 bases, with 12 bases spanning the gap. The CDR3 covers 14 residues. The CDR3 is CAIRGAGYSYEQYF. The DNA for the CDR3 is TGTGCCATCAGGGGCGCGGGGTACTCCTACGAGCAGTACTTC.

Many counts were recorded for this clonotype. The rearrangement uses TRBV6-6 and TRBJ1-5; tentatively, D is TRBD1 (6 bases). Between the trimmed V and J ends, which lost 0 bases and 5 bases, there was a span of 8 bases. The CDR3 consists of 14 residues. Germline V lookup: CDR1 MNHNY, CDR2 SVGAGI (reference sequence). CDR3 nucleotide sequence: TGTGCCAGCAGTTACTCGACAGGCGATCAGCCCCAGCATTTT. It yields the protein CASSYSTGDQPQHF.

At least ten counts were recorded for this clonotype. The chain uses TRBV20-1 and TRBJ1-1, with no clear D. V dropped 0 bases and J dropped 3 bases, with 5 bases sitting between them. There are 12 residues in the CDR3. The germline V gene encodes CDR1 DFQATT and CDR2 SNEGSKA (reference sequence). The CDR3 DNA reads as TGCAGTGCTAGAGAGTCGGACACTGAAGCTTTCTTT. Protein: CSARESDTEAFF.

The genes are TRBV20-1 and TRBJ2-2; D is undetermined. The length of the CDR3 is 13 residues. The germline V and J ends were trimmed by 5 bases and 0 bases, with 7 bases remaining between them. Germline-derived CDR1 and CDR2 are DFQATT and SNEGSKA (reference sequence). The CDR3 DNA sequence: TGCAGTGCTTTACTTACGAACACCGGGGAGCTGTTTTTT. Its protein is CSALLTNTGELFF.

The table lists this clonotype with a few counts. The chain recombines TRBV20-1 with TRBJ2-5; a possible D gene is TRBD1 (6 bases). V lost 6 bases and J 6 bases, leaving 17 bases between the germline ends. Germline CDR1 DFQATT, CDR2 SNEGSKA (reference sequence). This CDR3 has 13 amino acids. The CDR3 loop reads CSAPSGELQTQYF. CDR3 DNA sequence: TGCAGTGCCCCATCAGGGGAATTACAGACCCAGTACTTC.

V gene TRBV4-3 combines with J gene TRBJ2-7, with a weak D call TRBD2 (5 bases). V was clipped by 8 bases and J by 5 bases, with 10 bases between them. The CDR3 extends over 11 amino acids. In germline, CDR1 is LGHNA, CDR2 YSLEER. This CDR3 is CASGEGNEQYF. CDR3 nucleotide sequence: TGCGCCAGCGGCGAGGGAAACGAGCAGTACTTC.

J is TRBJ2-3 and V is TRBV15; perhaps TRBD2 as D (5 bases). The CDR3 contains 14 residues. The germline V gene encodes CDR1 LNHNV and CDR2 YYDKDF (reference sequence). The V end was cut by 8 bases, the J end by 0 bases, with 12 bases between. DNA for the CDR3: TGTGCCACCGAGGGCGGAGCTAGCACAGATACGCAGTATTTT. Encoded protein: CATEGGASTDTQYF.

This clonotype was observed once. The V and J genes are TRBV25-1 and TRBJ1-2; TRBD1 agrees at 7 bases. With 8 bases clipped from V and 2 bases from J, the junction kept 5 bases outside the gene matches. Germline V lookup: CDR1 MGHDK, CDR2 SYGVNS. This CDR3 region has 13 residues. CDR3 sequence reads: CASLPGQNYGYTF. The CDR3 DNA is TGTGCCAGCTTACCGGGACAGAACTATGGCTACACCTTC.

The chain recombines TRBV20-1 with TRBJ2-5, with D perhaps assigned TRBD1 or TRBD2 (5 bases each). The better agreement between TRBJ2-1 and the DNA end casts doubt on the J call. CDR3 size: 14 residues. CDR1 is DFQATT, CDR2 SNEGSKA, per germline (reference sequence). CDR3 sequence (DNA): TGCAGTGCTAGTGTTTCGCCGGGGCCGGTTGAGCAGTTCTTC. It is translated as CSASVSPGPVEQFF.

The chain has TRBV7-2 and TRBJ1-1; D not certain. Germline loops: CDR1 SGHTA, CDR2 FQGNSA. V was clipped by 3 bases and J by 2 bases, with 10 bases between them. There are 14 residues in the CDR3. CDR3 residues: CASSFGVSNTEAFF. DNA for the CDR3: TGTGCCAGCAGCTTCGGGGTTAGTAACACTGAAGCTTTCTTT. The full variable domain, rest sourced from reference TRBV7-2 and TRBJ1-1, is GAGVSQSPSNKVTEKGKDVELRCDPISGHTALYWYRQSLGQGLEFLIYFQGNSAPDKSGLPSDRFSAERTGGSVSTLTIQRTQQEDSAVYLCASSFGVSNTEAFFGQGTRLTVV.

The V and J genes are TRBV20-1 and TRBJ1-3, with D maybe TRBD1 (5 bases). Trimming stripped 4 bases from V and 4 bases from J, with 11 bases between. This CDR3 comprises 13 residues. CDR1 and CDR2 (germline): DFQATT, SNEGSKA (reference sequence). The CDR3 loop reads CSAIGQGGNTIYF. Here the CDR3 DNA reads TGCAGTGCTATAGGACAAGGAGGAAACACCATATATTTT.

This clonotype was seen only a few times. A junction boundary mismatches the germline segment, possibly from a read error. The CDR3 spells CASSQGRGQGNSPLHF. In DNA form, the CDR3 reads TGCGCCAGCAGCCAAGGTAGGGGACAGGGGAATTCACCCCTCCACTTT. The J gene is TRBJ1-6, the V gene TRBV7-3, with 10 bases that match TRBD1. Looked up from germline, CDR1 is SGHTA and CDR2 is FQGTGA. The CDR3 has 16 amino acids.

This clonotype was seen once. This chain uses TRBV4-1 with TRBJ2-7; TRBD2 matches at 7 bases. The CDR3 is 15 residues long. The germline CDR1 and CDR2 sequences are MGHRA and YSYEKL. V shed 0 bases, J shed 4 bases, and the junction held 6 bases outside the gene matches. The CDR3 region has the DNA TGCGCCAGCAGCCAAGATGCGGGGGAGACGTACGAGCAGTACTTC. Translation gives CASSQDAGETYEQYF.

V is TRBV7-6 and J is TRBJ2-7, with 7 bases that match TRBD1. The CDR3 is 14 residues long. The ends lost 5 bases at V and 4 bases at J; junction bases unmatched: 8. The germline gives CDR1 SGHVS, CDR2 FNYEAQ. CDR3 amino acids: CASSAGQEIYEQYF. The CDR3 DNA reads TGTGCCAGCAGCGCCGGACAGGAAATTTACGAGCAGTACTTC.

The rearrangement links TRBV19 to TRBJ1-5; 7 bases agree with TRBD1. The J segment lost 5 bases and the V segment lost 9 bases, leaving 10 bases of the junction unmatched. This CDR3 comprises 14 residues. The V gene's germline CDR1 is LNHDA and CDR2 SQIVND (reference sequence). The CDR3 is CASRAWQGDQPQHF. The DNA for the CDR3 is TGTGCCAGCCGGGCATGGCAGGGGGATCAGCCCCAGCATTTT.

In regard to this clonotype: A much larger clone differs from this one at a single base, so this may be a read error. This rearrangement joins TRBV2 to TRBJ1-5, with D possibly matching TRBD1 (5 bases). Per germline, CDR1 SNHLY and CDR2 FYNNEI. Trimming took 8 bases from V and 5 from J, leaving 10 bases between them. This CDR3 is built from 12 residues. The CDR3: CASGVQDQPQHF. The DNA for the CDR3 is TGTGCCAGCGGCGTACAGGATCAGCCCCAGCATTTT.

This clonotype was picked up many times. The V and J genes are TRBV19 and TRBJ1-2, with D maybe TRBD1 (6 bases). The CDR3 has 14 amino acids. The germline gives CDR1 LNHDA, CDR2 SQIVND (reference sequence). V lost 9 bases, J lost 1 base, and 15 bases lay in between. The CDR3 protein is CASTPQGLNYGYTF. DNA of the CDR3: TGTGCCAGCACCCCACAGGGTCTTAACTATGGCTACACCTTC.

This clonotype was counted at least ten times. The DNA of the CDR3 is TGCAGTGCTAGAGGGACCACCTACGAGCAGTACTTC. Its protein product is CSARGTTYEQYF. The V call is TRBV20-1, the J call TRBJ2-7; D not resolved. The germline V gene has CDR1 DFQATT and CDR2 SNEGSKA (reference sequence). The CDR3 is 12 residues long. V was shortened by 1 base and J by 2 bases, with 6 bases between the two germline ends.

This clonotype has a handful of counts. The chain's CDR3 is CASSQAEYGYTF. CDR3 nucleotide sequence: TGTGCCAGCAGCCAGGCAGAGTATGGCTACACCTTC. This chain connects TRBV3-1 to TRBJ1-2; D uncertain. Germline assignment: CDR1 LGHDT and CDR2 YNNKEL (reference sequence). This CDR3 spans 12 amino acids. The V end lost 3 bases, the J end lost 5 bases, and 7 bases lay between the germline ends.

This clonotype was seen at least ten times. The chain links TRBV2 to TRBJ1-1; TRBD1 matches 8 bases. The V and J ends lost 5 bases and 5 bases, in that order; junction bases with no gene match: 7. CDR3 size: 14 residues. Germline CDR1 SNHLY, CDR2 FYNNEI. This chain's CDR3 is CASSKETGGTEAFF. The CDR3, as DNA: TGTGCCAGCAGTAAAGAAACAGGGGGAACTGAAGCTTTCTTT.

This clonotype was seen ten or more times. The chain couples TRBV10-3 to TRBJ2-7; D is undetermined. Trimming stripped 4 bases from V and 7 bases from J, with 11 bases between. Germline loops: CDR1 ENHRY, CDR2 SYGVKD. CDR3 size: 12 residues. CDR3 amino acids: CAISVEVGEQYF. The CDR3 DNA is TGTGCCATCAGTGTGGAAGTCGGGGAGCAGTACTTC.

For this clonotype: It may be a read error: a sequence one base away is much more abundant. The chain has TRBV7-6 and TRBJ2-7; D possibly corresponds to TRBD1 (6 bases). CDR1 and CDR2 from the germline V gene are SGHVS and FNYEAQ. The CDR3 has 13 residues. CDR3 nucleotides: TGTGCCAGCACTCCAGGGGCCTCCCACGAGCAGTACTTC. It yields the protein CASTPGASHEQYF.

The gene calls are TRBV7-8 and TRBJ2-7; 8 nucleotides align to TRBD2. In germline, CDR1 is SGHVS, CDR2 FQNEAQ. V gave up 5 bases and J gave up 0 bases; unmatched junction bases: 6. The CDR3 sequence is 15 residues long. The CDR3 DNA sequence: TGTGCCAGCAGCCAATCCGGGACTAGCTCCTACGAGCAGTACTTC. It specifies CASSQSGTSSYEQYF.